Shown below are 21 T cell receptor beta chains from a single sample sequenced in a study of blood T cells in healthy people across ages. A J-beta primer mix and a sample-barcoded 5' primer were used in a second PCR of about 7 to 12 cycles. Each CDR3 protein is one row after TCRdb ran MiXCR on the 5' RACE reads. The sample yields some 760,000 distinct CDR3 sequences, more than 20% seen once. These same data were also listed under a study on T cells of mothers and their children.

Sequenced: blood. The receptor source for this set is a boy younger than 18 in good health.

The rearrangement joins TRBV7-6 to TRBJ1-4; perhaps TRBD1 as D (6 bases). Trimming removed 5 bases from V and 0 bases from J, with 13 bases in between. This CDR3 is built from 16 residues. Germline-derived CDR1 and CDR2 are SGHVS and FNYEAQ. CDR3 sequence: CASSPYGDTTNEKLFF. The CDR3 DNA follows: TGTGCCAGCAGCCCATACGGGGACACAACTAATGAAAAACTGTTTTTT.

Only a few counts were recorded for this clonotype. The chain employs TRBV15 and TRBJ2-6; D call uncertain. CDR1 LNHNV and CDR2 YYDKDF come from the germline V gene (reference sequence). CDR3 length: 14 residues. V lost 3 bases to trimming and J lost 4 bases, with 7 bases between them. DNA of the CDR3: TGTGCCACCAGCAGTTGGACCGGGGCCAACGTCCTGACTTTC. Its protein is CATSSWTGANVLTF.

This clonotype was detected only a few times. The chain has TRBV20-1 and TRBJ2-3, with 14 nucleotides matching TRBD2. V trimming: 5 bases; J trimming: 8 bases; junction bases outside the gene matches: 12. The CDR3 contains 16 residues. Germline V gene lookup returns CDR1 DFQATT and CDR2 SNEGSKA (reference sequence). Written as DNA, the CDR3 is TGCAGTGCTGCCGCCGGACTAGCGGGAGGTCATAGTACGCAGTATTTT. Amino acid sequence: CSAAAGLAGGHSTQYF.

With respect to this clonotype: Sequence at one end of the junction differs from germline and may be a read error. In DNA form, the CDR3 reads TGTGCCAGCAAAATCCACAGGGATAGCTTGTGTGCCTTC. Translating gives CASKIHRDSLCAF. The V and J genes are TRBV27 and TRBJ1-2, with a tentative D call TRBD1 (6 bases). The CDR3 consists of 13 residues. Germline-derived CDR1 and CDR2 are MNHEY and SMNVEV (reference sequence).

The chain couples TRBV20-1 to TRBJ2-5, with 7 bases identical to TRBD2. The DNA end lines up better with TRBJ2-1; the J call may be wrong. Germline CDR1 is DFQATT and CDR2 is SNEGSKA (reference sequence). The CDR3 extends over 15 amino acids. This CDR3 reads CSARWGAGVTHEQFF. In nucleotides, the CDR3 is TGCAGTGCTAGATGGGGTGCGGGAGTGACGCATGAGCAGTTCTTC.

As to this clonotype: It may be a read error: a sequence one base away is much more abundant. This rearrangement joins TRBV9 to TRBJ1-1; D is unclear. This CDR3 contains 12 residues. V gave up 4 bases and J gave up 3 bases, with 7 bases separating them. From germline, CDR1 is SGDLS and CDR2 YYNGEE. CDR3 coding DNA: TGTGCCAGCAGCCCCGGGCACACTGAAGCTTTCTTT. Protein product: CASSPGHTEAFF.

The V gene is TRBV28, the J gene TRBJ2-7; 7 positions agree with TRBD1. CDR1 is MDHEN, CDR2 SYDVKM, per germline. Trimming cost V 6 bases and J 2 bases; bases outside gene matches: 7. The CDR3 is made up of 14 amino acids. CDR3 DNA sequence: TGTGCCAGCAGCTCCCAGGGGGTAACCTACGAGCAGTACTTC. Its translation: CASSSQGVTYEQYF. Combining the CDR3 with reference TRBV28 and TRBJ2-7 gives the whole variable domain DVKVTQSSRYLVKRTGEKVFLECVQDMDHENMFWYRQDPGLGLRLIYFSYDVKMKEKGDIPEGYSVSREKKERFSLILESASTNQTSMYLCASSSQGVTYEQYFGPGTRLTVT.

This chain uses TRBV4-2 with TRBJ1-6; D remains ambiguous. CDR3 size: 16 residues. V lost 0 bases, J lost 8 bases, and 14 bases lay in between. Germline V gene data show CDR1 as LGHNA and CDR2 as YNFKEQ. In DNA, the CDR3 is TGTGCCAGCAGCCAAGATGTAGGGATACTGGATTCACCCCTCCACTTT. Its protein product is CASSQDVGILDSPLHF.

This chain links TRBV7-2 with TRBJ2-3; either TRBD1 or TRBD2 may fit D (5 bases each). V dropped 2 bases and J dropped 0 bases, with 21 bases sitting between them. The CDR3 sequence is 19 residues long. CDR1 is SGHTA, CDR2 FQGNSA, per germline. CDR3 coding DNA: TGTGCCAGCAGCTTAAGGGTTGGGGGTGTTCGATCTAGCACAGATACGCAGTATTTT. Its translation is CASSLRVGGVRSSTDTQYF.

Concerning this clonotype: Germline is not matched at one junction end, which may reflect a read error. The chain combines TRBV5-6 with TRBJ1-2; D remains ambiguous. This CDR3 spans 14 amino acids. Germline CDR1 SGHDT, CDR2 YYEEEE. Here the CDR3 DNA reads TGTGCCAGCAGCTTGAGCCCGGCTGGCTATGACTACACCTTC. Translation gives CASSLSPAGYDYTF.

V is TRBV20-1 and J is TRBJ2-7; possibly TRBD1 for D (6 bases). Germline loops: CDR1 DFQATT, CDR2 SNEGSKA (reference sequence). CDR3 length equals 12 residues. Trimming cost V 5 bases and J 6 bases, with 14 bases left between them. The CDR3 reads CSARKQGPEQYF. The CDR3, as DNA: TGCAGTGCTCGAAAACAGGGACCCGAGCAGTACTTC.

Only a few counts were recorded for this clonotype. This chain links TRBV4-1 with TRBJ2-7; the match to TRBD2 covers 9 bases. Per the germline V gene, CDR1 is MGHRA and CDR2 is YSYEKL. Losses at the gene ends were 2 bases for V and 3 bases for J; bases not matched to a gene: 2. This CDR3 spans 14 amino acids. DNA of the CDR3: TGCGCCAGCAGCCAACTAGCGGGGCTCTACGAGCAGTACTTC. Its protein is CASSQLAGLYEQYF.

The chain uses TRBV12-3 or TRBV12-4 and TRBJ2-1, with TRBD2 matching over 8 bases. Unmatched junction bases numbered 6, after V lost 4 bases and J lost 7 bases. The CDR3 spans 14 residues. The CDR3 region is CASSSWTSWNEQFF. The CDR3 nucleotides are TGTGCCAGCAGTTCCTGGACTAGCTGGAATGAGCAGTTCTTC.

V gene TRBV6-4 combines with J gene TRBJ2-2; tentatively, D is TRBD1 (5 bases). This CDR3 region has 17 residues. Trimming removed 2 bases at V and 3 bases at J, with 16 bases between. Germline V gene lookup returns CDR1 MRHNA and CDR2 SNTAGT. The CDR3 region is CASSDQSRGSYTGELFF. CDR3 sequence (DNA): TGTGCCAGCAGTGACCAGAGTAGGGGATCGTACACCGGGGAGCTGTTTTTT.

The chain has TRBV28 and TRBJ1-3; D perhaps matches TRBD1 (6 bases). CDR3 length: 12 amino acids. The V gene's germline CDR1 is MDHEN and CDR2 SYDVKM. V shed 4 bases and J shed 6 bases, with 7 bases lying between them. This chain's CDR3 is CASSSGVNTIYF. DNA of the CDR3: TGTGCCAGCAGTTCAGGGGTAAACACCATATATTTT.

This clonotype was seen more than once but under ten times. The chain joins TRBV12-3 or TRBV12-4 to TRBJ2-1; D ambiguous. The CDR3 totals 14 residues. V lost 3 bases to trimming and J lost 8 bases, with 14 bases between them. The CDR3 bases are TGTGCCAGCAGTTTTGGGCTAACCGACGATGAGCAGTTCTTC. Translated, it gives CASSFGLTDDEQFF.

Details on this clonotype: The junction departs from germline at one end; a sequencing error may be responsible. V usage is TRBV6-1 and J usage is TRBJ1-1; D is perhaps TRBD1 (5 bases). Per germline, CDR1 MNHNS and CDR2 SASEGT. CDR3 length equals 13 residues. Here the CDR3 reads CASSEAAGTEASF. CDR3 in DNA: TGTGCCAGCAGTGAAGCGGCAGGGACTGAAGCTTCCTTT.

The V gene is TRBV11-2, the J gene TRBJ1-2; TRBD1 agrees at 8 bases. V was pared by 5 bases and J by 5 bases, with 7 bases of the junction left unmatched. Germline CDR1 and CDR2: SGHAT and FQNNGV. The CDR3 is made up of 14 amino acids. CDR3 bases: TGTGCCAGCAGCCCCCCGGGACAGGTTTATGGCTACACCTTC. This translates into CASSPPGQVYGYTF.

The chain carries TRBV7-8 and TRBJ2-5; tentatively, D is TRBD2 (6 bases). Deletions cut 8 bases from V and 5 bases from J, with 18 bases between. The CDR3 loop spans 14 amino acids. Germline CDR1 and CDR2: SGHVS and FQNEAQ. The CDR3 reads CASPPSGVSETQYF. The CDR3 nucleotides are TGTGCCAGCCCTCCCTCGGGGGTTTCGGAGACCCAGTACTTC.

This clonotype has just a few counts. The chain joins TRBV7-8 to TRBJ2-7; possible D gene TRBD2, 5 bases. CDR3 size: 15 residues. CDR1 and CDR2 from the germline V gene are SGHVS and FQNEAQ. Trimming stripped 5 bases from V and 2 bases from J, with 16 bases between. Written as DNA, the CDR3 is TGTGCCAGCAGCCCGGGCCCGGACGGGACCTACGAGCAGTACTTC. Its translation: CASSPGPDGTYEQYF.

This clonotype was counted a few times. The CDR3 region is CASSLSGTGFEQFF. CDR3 DNA: TGTGCCAGCAGTTTATCGGGGACAGGGTTTGAGCAGTTCTTC. The chain couples TRBV27 to TRBJ2-5; 9 nucleotides agree with TRBD1. The DNA end lines up better with TRBJ2-1; the J call may be wrong. Per germline, CDR1 MNHEY and CDR2 SMNVEV (reference sequence). The CDR3 contains 14 residues.